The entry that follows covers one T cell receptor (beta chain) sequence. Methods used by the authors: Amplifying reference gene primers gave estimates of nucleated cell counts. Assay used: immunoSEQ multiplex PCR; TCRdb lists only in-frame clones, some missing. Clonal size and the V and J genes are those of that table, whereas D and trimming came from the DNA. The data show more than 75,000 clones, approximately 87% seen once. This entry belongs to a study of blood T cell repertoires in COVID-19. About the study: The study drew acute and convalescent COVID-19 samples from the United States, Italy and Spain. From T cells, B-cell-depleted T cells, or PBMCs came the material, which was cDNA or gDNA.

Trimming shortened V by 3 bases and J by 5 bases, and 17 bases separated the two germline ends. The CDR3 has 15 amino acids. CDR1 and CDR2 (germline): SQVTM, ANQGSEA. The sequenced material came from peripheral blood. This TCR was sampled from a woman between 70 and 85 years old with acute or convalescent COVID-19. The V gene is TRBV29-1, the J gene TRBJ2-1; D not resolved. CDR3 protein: CSVDRASLWNNEQFF. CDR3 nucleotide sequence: TGCAGCGTTGATAGAGCTAGTCTCTGGAACAATGAGCAGTTCTTC.